This note documents a single T cell receptor (beta chain) sequence. After removal of 7 bases from V and 2 bases from J, the junction contained 12 bases not matched to a gene. The V gene's germline CDR1 is SGHNT and CDR2 YENEEA. This CDR3 region has 17 residues. Original methodology: Reference gene primer amplification yielded estimated nucleated cell counts. Libraries were prepared by immunoSEQ multiplex PCR; TCRdb keeps only in-frame clonotypes and omits some of them. That table gives V, J and clone size, and the DNA gave D and trimming. Of some 71,000 clones listed, 90% are singletons. These data belong to a study of blood T cell repertoires in COVID-19. In the study overall: Spain, Italy and the United States supplied samples that represented acute and convalescent COVID-19. PBMCs, B-cell-depleted T cells, or T cells provided the cDNA or gDNA that made up the material.

The chain employs TRBV11-3 and TRBJ2-3; 10 positions agree with TRBD2. This receptor was obtained from a young woman with acute or convalescent COVID-19. The sequencing sample was made of peripheral blood. In nucleotides, the CDR3 is TGTGCCAGCACCAATAATGCACTAGCGGGATTCACAGATACGCAGTATTTT. Amino acid sequence: CASTNNALAGFTDTQYF. The full variable domain, rest sourced from reference TRBV11-3 and TRBJ2-3, is EAGVVQSPRYKIIEKKQPVAFWCNPISGHNTLYWYLQNLGQGPELLIRYENEEAVDDSQLPKDRFSAERLKGVDSTLKIQPAELGDSAVYLCASTNNALAGFTDTQYFGPGTRLTVL.